The 10 T cell receptor beta chains in this list originate from one sample, sequenced in a study of OX40 agonist ivuxolimab in advanced cancers. The data were produced by immunoSEQ multiplex PCR, yet TCRdb's version contains in-frame clones alone and is incomplete. The sample yields about 61,000 clones, roughly four fifths seen once. The input for sequencing was CD4+ or CD8+ T cells sorted from blood, taken in a trial of the OX40 agonist ivuxolimab. All receptors derive from an adult with an advanced solid tumor such as melanoma, head and neck, liver or kidney cancer.

The chain links TRBV5-1 to TRBJ2-3, with no clear D. V was pared by 1 base and J by 2 bases, with 5 bases between. The germline V gene has CDR1 SGHRS and CDR2 YFSETQ. The CDR3 is 13 residues long. The CDR3 protein is CASSLTHTDTQYF. DNA of the CDR3: TGCGCCAGCAGCTTGACCCACACAGATACGCAGTATTTT.

The chain links TRBV6-5 to TRBJ1-3, with D unclear. From germline, CDR1 is MNHEY and CDR2 SVGAGI. The CDR3 has 15 amino acids. V dropped 0 bases and J dropped 0 bases, with 6 bases sitting between them. In DNA, the CDR3 is TGTGCCAGCAGTTACTCCACGGACTCTGGAAACACCATATATTTT. Amino acid sequence: CASSYSTDSGNTIYF.

J is TRBJ1-2 and V is TRBV11-2, with a possible D match to TRBD1 (5 bases). The CDR3 contains 13 residues. V lost 3 bases to trimming and J lost 10 bases, with 15 bases between them. The germline CDR1 and CDR2 sequences are SGHAT and FQNNGV. CDR3 loop: CASSLGQGTFYTF. CDR3 nucleotides: TGTGCCAGCAGCTTGGGGCAGGGAACTTTCTACACCTTC.

The rearrangement joins TRBV6-1 to TRBJ2-7; D possibly corresponds to TRBD2 (6 bases). Germline CDR1 MNHNS, CDR2 SASEGT. The CDR3 consists of 15 residues. V was trimmed by 1 base and J by 6 bases, leaving 16 bases between them. In DNA form, the CDR3 reads TGTGCCAGCAGTGAAGGCGGGGTCCCTCAAGTCGAGCAGTACTTC. As protein: CASSEGGVPQVEQYF.

The chain has TRBV30 and TRBJ2-5; 8 nucleotides match TRBD2. The CDR3 has 13 amino acids. Germline V CDR1 and CDR2: GTSNPN, SVGIG (reference sequence). V was pared by 3 bases and J by 2 bases, with 2 bases of the junction left unmatched. CDR3 sequence: CAWSPSGQETQYF. Written as DNA, the CDR3 is TGTGCCTGGAGCCCTAGCGGGCAAGAGACCCAGTACTTC.

This sequence joins TRBV23-1 and TRBJ1-5; 8 bases line up with TRBD1. Being an ORF, TRBV23-1 has a function that is uncertain. The CDR3 consists of 18 residues. V was pared by 2 bases and J by 4 bases, with 13 bases of the junction left unmatched. Here the CDR3 DNA reads TGCGCCAGCAGTCAAGCGGGCGCAGGGGGCGCAGGGAATCAGCCCCAGCATTTT. Residues: CASSQAGAGGAGNQPQHF.

This rearrangement joins TRBV7-6 to TRBJ2-3, with 9 nucleotides matching TRBD2. Looked up from germline, CDR1 is SGHVS and CDR2 is FNYEAQ. This CDR3 comprises 13 residues. The ends lost 7 bases at V and 4 bases at J; junction bases unmatched: 3. CDR3 coding DNA: TGTGCCAGCAACGCGGGGGGGCCAGATACGCAGTATTTT. This gives the protein CASNAGGPDTQYF.

The chain has TRBV5-4 and TRBJ2-1, with a weak D call TRBD2 (7 bases). Germline CDR1 is SGHNT and CDR2 is YYREEE (reference sequence). This CDR3 comprises 15 residues. Trimming shortened V by 2 bases and J by 7 bases, and 16 bases separated the two germline ends. CDR3 region: CASSLIGGPRNEQFF. The CDR3 nucleotides are TGTGCCAGCAGCTTAATCGGGGGGCCAAGGAATGAGCAGTTCTTC.

This clone was picked up one time. V and J are TRBV28 and TRBJ1-6; the D gene is possibly TRBD1 (5 bases). The CDR3 consists of 15 residues. Germline CDR1 MDHEN, CDR2 SYDVKM. V was pared by 8 bases and J by 8 bases, with 19 bases between. For the CDR3, the DNA is TGTGCCAGCGGTGCAGGGTTTGGGGGTGATTCACCCCTCCACTTT. Translated, it gives CASGAGFGGDSPLHF. The full variable domain, rest sourced from reference TRBV28 and TRBJ1-6, is DVKVTQSSRYLVKRTGEKVFLECVQDMDHENMFWYRQDPGLGLRLIYFSYDVKMKEKGDIPEGYSVSREKKERFSLILESASTNQTSMYLCASGAGFGGDSPLHFGNGTRLTVT.

The chain has TRBV7-6 and TRBJ2-2, with D uncertain. This CDR3 has 13 amino acids. Germline V gives CDR1 SGHVS, CDR2 FNYEAQ. With 5 bases removed from V and 3 bases from J, the gap between germline ends came to 7 bases. The CDR3 region is CASSPYDTGELFF. Written as DNA, the CDR3 is TGTGCCAGCAGCCCGTATGACACCGGGGAGCTGTTTTTT.